What follows are 18 T cell receptor beta chains derived from one specimen sequenced in a study of cytomegalovirus exposure and HLA in healthy donors. The PCR had 60 Vbeta and 13 Jbeta primers. Sequencing used immunoSEQ multiplex PCR; TCRdb keeps in-frame clones, though not all of them. The sample shows 150,000 or so clones, roughly four fifths of them seen only once. Source material: PBMCs. These receptor sequences come from a male donor in good health and CMV-seronegative.

The rearrangement links TRBV5-1 to TRBJ1-1; D is perhaps TRBD1 (6 bases). The CDR3 is 16 residues long. V gave up 5 bases and J gave up 4 bases, with 21 bases separating them. Per the germline V gene, CDR1 is SGHRS and CDR2 is YFSETQ. The CDR3 region is CASSFRGGRGFTEAFF. The CDR3 DNA follows: TGCGCCAGCAGTTTTCGGGGGGGCAGGGGTTTCACTGAAGCTTTCTTT.

V and J are TRBV19 and TRBJ2-6; D gene ambiguous. The CDR3 spans 15 residues. Trimming cost V 2 bases and J 0 bases, with 5 bases left between them. Germline loops: CDR1 LNHDA, CDR2 SQIVND (reference sequence). The CDR3: CASSISYSGANVLTF. The CDR3 nucleotides are TGTGCCAGTAGTATATCTTACTCTGGGGCCAACGTCCTGACTTTC.

The chain links TRBV28 to TRBJ1-5; 9 bases fit TRBD1. This CDR3 has 17 amino acids. Germline V gene sequence: CDR1 MDHEN, CDR2 SYDVKM. V trimming: 3 bases; J trimming: 7 bases; junction bases outside the gene matches: 13. DNA of the CDR3: TGTGCCAGCAGTTTTGTGCTGACAGGGGGATTTAGCCAGCCCCAGCATTTT. As protein: CASSFVLTGGFSQPQHF.

The rearrangement links TRBV19 to TRBJ2-2; possibly TRBD1 for D (6 bases). CDR1 and CDR2 from the germline V gene are LNHDA and SQIVND (reference sequence). The length of the CDR3 is 16 residues. V shed 6 bases and J shed 0 bases, with 14 bases lying between them. The CDR3 DNA sequence: TGTGCCAGTAGCCGCGGGTGGGACACGAACACCGGGGAGCTGTTTTTT. Translation gives CASSRGWDTNTGELFF.

The chain is built from TRBV27 and TRBJ2-2; 7 positions match TRBD1. The germline V gene encodes CDR1 MNHEY and CDR2 SMNVEV (reference sequence). This CDR3 spans 18 amino acids. Germline trimming cut 6 bases from V and 9 bases from J; bases unmatched to any gene: 22. CDR3 amino acids: CASSTGATGPAGQRELFF. The CDR3 region has the DNA TGTGCCAGCAGCACAGGGGCGACAGGCCCGGCGGGTCAGCGGGAGCTGTTTTTT.

V gene TRBV4-1 combines with J gene TRBJ2-1; TRBD1 agrees at 8 bases. This CDR3 has 16 residues. Germline V gene sequence: CDR1 MGHRA, CDR2 YSYEKL. Trimming cost V 1 base and J 4 bases; bases outside gene matches: 6. This chain's CDR3 is CASSQGSGTGYNEQFF. The CDR3 DNA is TGCGCCAGCAGCCAAGGATCCGGGACAGGATACAATGAGCAGTTCTTC.

The V call is TRBV27, the J call TRBJ2-1; 10 bases fit TRBD2. CDR1 and CDR2 (germline): MNHEY, SMNVEV (reference sequence). V gave up 3 bases and J gave up 5 bases; unmatched junction bases: 4. This CDR3 is 15 amino acids long. This CDR3 reads CASSFYSGRHNEQFF. The CDR3 nucleotides read TGTGCCAGCAGTTTTTATAGCGGGAGGCACAATGAGCAGTTCTTC.

The V gene is TRBV6-5, the J gene TRBJ2-3; 7 nucleotides line up with TRBD2. V was clipped by 4 bases and J by 4 bases; unmatched bases: 11. CDR1 is MNHEY and CDR2 is SVGAGI in the germline V gene. CDR3 length: 16 amino acids. The CDR3 DNA follows: TGTGCCAGCAGTTGGAGTAGCGGGTACATTTCAGATACGCAGTATTTT. The encoded protein is CASSWSSGYISDTQYF.

The genes are TRBV29-1 and TRBJ1-1; a weak D match, TRBD1 (5 bases). V lost 5 bases, J lost 1 base, and 8 bases lay in between. Germline lookup yields CDR1 SQVTM and CDR2 ANQGSEA. The CDR3 is 12 amino acids. The CDR3 is CSVPDRNTEAFF. The CDR3 coding sequence is TGCAGCGTTCCCGACAGGAACACTGAAGCTTTCTTT.

This clone was detected a few times. This chain connects TRBV9 to TRBJ1-1; 8 bases map to TRBD1. Germline CDR1 and CDR2: SGDLS and YYNGEE. CDR3 length: 14 residues. Losses at the gene ends were 3 bases for V and 5 bases for J; bases not matched to a gene: 6. CDR3 bases: TGTGCCAGCAGCGCAGGGGGCGCTGGGACTGAAGCTTTCTTT. Translating it yields CASSAGGAGTEAFF.

V and J are TRBV9 and TRBJ2-2; 8 nucleotides align to TRBD2. This CDR3 is built from 14 residues. The junction had 8 bases not matched to a gene; V was cut back by 6 bases and J by 7 bases. The germline CDR1 and CDR2 sequences are SGDLS and YYNGEE. Written as DNA, the CDR3 is TGTGCCAGCAACTCCCTAGCGGGTAACGGGGAGCTGTTTTTT. It specifies CASNSLAGNGELFF.

The V gene is TRBV4-3, the J gene TRBJ1-4; no reliable D call. Germline V gene lookup returns CDR1 LGHNA and CDR2 YSLEER. The CDR3 is made up of 16 amino acids. The V end lost 5 bases, the J end lost 6 bases, and 19 bases lay between the germline ends. CDR3 sequence: CASSSGYSGWDEKLFF. CDR3 DNA sequence: TGCGCCAGCAGCTCGGGTTATTCGGGGTGGGATGAAAAACTGTTTTTT.

This chain joins TRBV28 and TRBJ2-7; D may be TRBD2 (6 bases). Germline V gene lookup returns CDR1 MDHEN and CDR2 SYDVKM. Trimming stripped 4 bases from V and 3 bases from J, with 22 bases between. The CDR3 runs to 17 residues. The CDR3: CASSSPPREILHYEQYF. The CDR3, as DNA: TGTGCCAGCAGTTCACCCCCTCGGGAGATCCTCCACTACGAGCAGTACTTC.

In this sample, this clone turned up once. V and J are TRBV15 and TRBJ1-4; D is perhaps TRBD1 (5 bases). CDR1 LNHNV and CDR2 YYDKDF come from the germline V gene (reference sequence). Trimming pared 0 bases from V and 0 bases from J, leaving 8 bases between. This CDR3 spans 16 amino acids. The CDR3 loop is CATSREPRATNEKLFF. In DNA form, the CDR3 reads TGTGCCACCAGCAGAGAGCCCAGGGCAACTAATGAAAAACTGTTTTTT.

The gene calls are TRBV5-6 and TRBJ2-7; TRBD1 might be the D (5 bases). V was shortened by 4 bases and J by 3 bases, with 14 bases between the two germline ends. CDR1 is SGHDT and CDR2 is YYEEEE in the germline V gene. The length of the CDR3 is 14 residues. The CDR3, as DNA: TGTGCCAGCAGCCTAGGACATCCAGACTACGAGCAGTACTTC. Translation gives CASSLGHPDYEQYF. The complete variable domain, with remaining parts taken from reference TRBV5-6 and TRBJ2-7, reads DAGVTQSPTHLIKTRGQQVTLRCSPKSGHDTVSWYQQALGQGPQFIFQYYEEEERQRGNFPDRFSGHQFPNYSSELNVNALLLGDSALYLCASSLGHPDYEQYFGPGTRLTVT.

The J gene is TRBJ1-4, the V gene TRBV28; tentatively, D is TRBD1 (6 bases). From germline, CDR1 is MDHEN and CDR2 SYDVKM. The CDR3 is 14 amino acids. Trimming removed 4 bases at V and 5 bases at J, with 11 bases between. CDR3 residues: CASSSGQFNEKLFF. The CDR3, as DNA: TGTGCCAGCAGTTCAGGACAGTTCAATGAAAAACTGTTTTTT.

This chain connects TRBV18 to TRBJ2-2, with D unresolved. Trimming shortened V by 3 bases and J by 3 bases, and 11 bases separated the two germline ends. Germline V lookup: CDR1 KGHSH, CDR2 LQKENI. This CDR3 contains 15 residues. The CDR3 here is CASSPSRTDTGELFF. Here the CDR3 DNA reads TGTGCCAGCTCACCGAGTCGCACAGACACCGGGGAGCTGTTTTTT.

This clone turned up a few times. J is TRBJ2-2 and V is TRBV27, with 9 positions matching TRBD2. With 6 bases clipped from V and 6 bases from J, the junction kept 11 bases outside the gene matches. This CDR3 is 16 amino acids long. CDR1 and CDR2 (germline): MNHEY, SMNVEV (reference sequence). The CDR3 spells CASSRTSGWVSGELFF. The CDR3 bases are TGTGCCAGCAGCCGTACTAGCGGGTGGGTTTCCGGGGAGCTGTTTTTT.